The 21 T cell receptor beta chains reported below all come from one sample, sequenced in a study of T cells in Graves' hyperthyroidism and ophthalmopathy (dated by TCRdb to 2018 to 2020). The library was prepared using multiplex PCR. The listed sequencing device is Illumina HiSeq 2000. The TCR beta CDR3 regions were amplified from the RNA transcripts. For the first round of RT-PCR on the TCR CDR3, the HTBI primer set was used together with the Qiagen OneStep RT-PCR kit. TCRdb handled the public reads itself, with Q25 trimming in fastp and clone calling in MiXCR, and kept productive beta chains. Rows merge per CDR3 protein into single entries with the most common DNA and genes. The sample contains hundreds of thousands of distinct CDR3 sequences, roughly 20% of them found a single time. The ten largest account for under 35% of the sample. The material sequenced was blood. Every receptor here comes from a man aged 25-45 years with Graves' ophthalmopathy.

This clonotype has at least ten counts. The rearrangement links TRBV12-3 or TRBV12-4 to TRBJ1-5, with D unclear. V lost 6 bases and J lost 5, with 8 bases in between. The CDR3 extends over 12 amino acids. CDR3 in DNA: TGTGCCAGCAGCCTCGCGGATCAGCCCCAGCATTTT. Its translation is CASSLADQPQHF.

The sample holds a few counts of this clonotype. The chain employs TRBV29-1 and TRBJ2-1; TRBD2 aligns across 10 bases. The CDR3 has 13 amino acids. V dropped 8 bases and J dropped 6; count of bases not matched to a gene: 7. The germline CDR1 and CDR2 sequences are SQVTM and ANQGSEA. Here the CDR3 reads CSSLTSGLNEQFF. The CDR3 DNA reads TGCAGCTCTCTGACTAGCGGGCTCAATGAGCAGTTCTTC.

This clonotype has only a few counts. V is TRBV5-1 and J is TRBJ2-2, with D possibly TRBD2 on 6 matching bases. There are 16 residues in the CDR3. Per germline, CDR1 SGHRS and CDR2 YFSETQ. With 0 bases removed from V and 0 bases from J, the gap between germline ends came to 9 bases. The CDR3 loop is CASSLETGANTGELFF. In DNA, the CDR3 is TGCGCCAGCAGCTTGGAGACGGGAGCGAACACCGGGGAGCTGTTTTTT. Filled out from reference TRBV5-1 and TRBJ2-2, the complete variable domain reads KAGVTQTPRYLIKTRGQQVTLSCSPISGHRSVSWYQQTPGQGLQFLFEYFSETQRNKGNFPGRFSGRQFSNSRSEMNVSTLELGDSALYLCASSLETGANTGELFFGEGSRLTVL.

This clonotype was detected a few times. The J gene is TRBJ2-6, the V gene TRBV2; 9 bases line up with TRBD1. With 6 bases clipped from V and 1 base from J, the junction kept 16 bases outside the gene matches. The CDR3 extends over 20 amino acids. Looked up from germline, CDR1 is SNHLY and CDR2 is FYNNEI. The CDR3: CASSDSVLGQGPSGANVLTF. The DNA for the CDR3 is TGTGCCAGCAGCGACTCCGTCTTAGGACAGGGGCCGTCTGGGGCCAACGTCCTGACTTTC. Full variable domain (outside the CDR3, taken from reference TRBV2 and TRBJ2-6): EPEVTQTPSHQVTQMGQEVILRCVPISNHLYFYWYRQILGQKVEFLVSFYNNEISEKSEIFDDQFSVERPDGSNFTLKIRSTKLEDSAMYFCASSDSVLGQGPSGANVLTFGAGSRLTVL.

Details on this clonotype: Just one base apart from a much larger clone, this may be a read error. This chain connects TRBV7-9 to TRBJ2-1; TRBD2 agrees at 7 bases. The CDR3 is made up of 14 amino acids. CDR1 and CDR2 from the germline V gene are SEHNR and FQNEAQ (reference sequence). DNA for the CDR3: TGTGCCGGCAGCTTAGTTAGCGGGTACAATGAGCAGTTCTTC. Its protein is CAGSLVSGYNEQFF.

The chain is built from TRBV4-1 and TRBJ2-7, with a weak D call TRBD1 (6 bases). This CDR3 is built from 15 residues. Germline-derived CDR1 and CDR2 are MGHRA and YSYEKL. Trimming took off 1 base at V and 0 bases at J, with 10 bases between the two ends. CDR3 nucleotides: TGCGCCAGCAGCCAAGGGGGGACACTCTCCTACGAGCAGTACTTC. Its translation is CASSQGGTLSYEQYF.

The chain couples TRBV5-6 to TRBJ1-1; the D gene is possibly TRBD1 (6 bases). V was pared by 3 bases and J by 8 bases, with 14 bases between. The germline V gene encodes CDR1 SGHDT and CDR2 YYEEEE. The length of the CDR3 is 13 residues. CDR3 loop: CASSSSGHLEAFF. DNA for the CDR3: TGTGCCAGCAGCTCATCGGGACACTTAGAAGCTTTCTTT.

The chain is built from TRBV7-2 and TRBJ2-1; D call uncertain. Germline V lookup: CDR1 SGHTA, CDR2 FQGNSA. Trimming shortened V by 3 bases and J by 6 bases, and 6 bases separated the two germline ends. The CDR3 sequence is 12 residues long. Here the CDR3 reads CASSLGFNEQFF. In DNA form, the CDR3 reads TGTGCCAGCAGCTTGGGTTTCAATGAGCAGTTCTTC.

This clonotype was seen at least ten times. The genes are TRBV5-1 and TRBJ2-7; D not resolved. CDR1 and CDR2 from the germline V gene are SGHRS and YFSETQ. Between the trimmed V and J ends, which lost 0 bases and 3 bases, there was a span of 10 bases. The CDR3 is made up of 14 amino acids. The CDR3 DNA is TGCGCCAGCAGCTTGGACGGCGGATACTACGAGCAGTACTTC. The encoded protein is CASSLDGGYYEQYF.

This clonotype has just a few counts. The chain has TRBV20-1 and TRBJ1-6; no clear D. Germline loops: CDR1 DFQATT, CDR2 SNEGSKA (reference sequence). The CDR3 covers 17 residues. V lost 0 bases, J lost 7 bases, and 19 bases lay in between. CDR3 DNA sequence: TGCAGTGCTAGAGATCACCAATACACGGAAACCAATTCACCCCTCCACTTT. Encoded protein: CSARDHQYTETNSPLHF.

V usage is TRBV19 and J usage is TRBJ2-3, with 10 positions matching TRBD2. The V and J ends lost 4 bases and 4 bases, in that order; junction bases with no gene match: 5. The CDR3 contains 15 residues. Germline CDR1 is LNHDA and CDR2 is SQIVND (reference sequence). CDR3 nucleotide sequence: TGTGCCAGTAGTAAGCTAGCGGGAGACTCAGATACGCAGTATTTT. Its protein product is CASSKLAGDSDTQYF. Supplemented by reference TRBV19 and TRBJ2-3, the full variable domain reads DGGITQSPKYLFRKEGQNVTLSCEQNLNHDAMYWYRQDPGQGLRLIYYSQIVNDFQKGDIAEGYSVSREKKESFPLTVTSAQKNPTAFYLCASSKLAGDSDTQYFGPGTRLTVL.

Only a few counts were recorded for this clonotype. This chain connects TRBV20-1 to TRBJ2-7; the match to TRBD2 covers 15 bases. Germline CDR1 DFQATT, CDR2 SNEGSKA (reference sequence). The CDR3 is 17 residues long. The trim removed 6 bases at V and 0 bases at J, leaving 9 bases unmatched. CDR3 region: CSALGTSGRPPSYEQYF. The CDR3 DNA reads TGCAGTGCCCTTGGGACTAGCGGGAGGCCCCCCTCCTACGAGCAGTACTTC.

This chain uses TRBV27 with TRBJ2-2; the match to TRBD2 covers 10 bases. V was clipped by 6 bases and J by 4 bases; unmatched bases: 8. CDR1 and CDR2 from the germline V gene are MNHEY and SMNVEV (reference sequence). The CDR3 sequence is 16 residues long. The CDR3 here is CASSPSGTSATGELFF. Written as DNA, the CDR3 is TGTGCCAGCAGCCCTTCCGGGACTAGCGCCACCGGGGAGCTGTTTTTT.

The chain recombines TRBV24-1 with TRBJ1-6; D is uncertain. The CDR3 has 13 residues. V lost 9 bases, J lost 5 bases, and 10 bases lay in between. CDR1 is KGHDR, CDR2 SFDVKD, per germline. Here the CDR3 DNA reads TGTGCCACCTCGGGAGGGAATAATTCACCCCTCCACTTT. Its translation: CATSGGNNSPLHF.

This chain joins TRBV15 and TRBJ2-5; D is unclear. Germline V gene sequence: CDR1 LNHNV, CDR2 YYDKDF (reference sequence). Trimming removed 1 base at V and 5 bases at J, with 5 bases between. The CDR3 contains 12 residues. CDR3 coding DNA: TGTGCCACCAGCAGAGCTTCGGAGACCCAGTACTTC. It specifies CATSRASETQYF.

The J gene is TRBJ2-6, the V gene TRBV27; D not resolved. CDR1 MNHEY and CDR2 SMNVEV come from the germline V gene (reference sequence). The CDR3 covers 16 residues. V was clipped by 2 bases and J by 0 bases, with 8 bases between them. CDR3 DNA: TGTGCCAGCAGTTTAATTGCCCTCTCTGGGGCCAACGTCCTGACTTTC. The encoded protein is CASSLIALSGANVLTF.

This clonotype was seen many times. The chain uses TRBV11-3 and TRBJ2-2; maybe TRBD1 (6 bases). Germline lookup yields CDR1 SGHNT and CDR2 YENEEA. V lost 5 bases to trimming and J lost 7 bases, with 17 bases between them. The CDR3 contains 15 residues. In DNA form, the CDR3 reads TGTGCCAGCAGCGCAGGACAGAAGGTTAACGGGGAGCTGTTTTTT. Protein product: CASSAGQKVNGELFF.

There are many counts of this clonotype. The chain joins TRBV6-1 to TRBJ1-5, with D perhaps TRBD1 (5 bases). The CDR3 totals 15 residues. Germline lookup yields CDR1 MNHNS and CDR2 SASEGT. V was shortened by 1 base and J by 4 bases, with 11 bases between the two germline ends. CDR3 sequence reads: CASSEGIRVNQPQHF. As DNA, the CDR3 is TGTGCCAGCAGTGAAGGCATCAGGGTAAATCAGCCCCAGCATTTT.

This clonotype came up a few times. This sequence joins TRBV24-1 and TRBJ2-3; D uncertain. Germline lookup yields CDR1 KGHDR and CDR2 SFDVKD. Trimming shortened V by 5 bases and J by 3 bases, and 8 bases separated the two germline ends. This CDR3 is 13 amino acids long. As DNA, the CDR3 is TGTGCCACCAGTGGCGGTGTGACAGATACGCAGTATTTT. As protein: CATSGGVTDTQYF.

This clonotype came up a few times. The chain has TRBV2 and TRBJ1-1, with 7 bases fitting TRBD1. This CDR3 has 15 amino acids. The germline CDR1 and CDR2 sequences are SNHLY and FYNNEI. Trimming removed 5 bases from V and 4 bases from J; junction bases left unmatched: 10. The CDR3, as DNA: TGTGCCAGCAGTTCCGGGACAGTGGCGGTCACTGAAGCTTTCTTT. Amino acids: CASSSGTVAVTEAFF. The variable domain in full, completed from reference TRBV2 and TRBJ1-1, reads EPEVTQTPSHQVTQMGQEVILRCVPISNHLYFYWYRQILGQKVEFLVSFYNNEISEKSEIFDDQFSVERPDGSNFTLKIRSTKLEDSAMYFCASSSGTVAVTEAFFGQGTRLTVV.

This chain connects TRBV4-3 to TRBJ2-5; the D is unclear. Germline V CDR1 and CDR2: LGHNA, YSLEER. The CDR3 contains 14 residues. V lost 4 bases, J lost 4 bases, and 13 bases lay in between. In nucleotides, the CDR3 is TGCGCCAGCAGCCCGGTTGGGCGTCCAGAGACCCAGTACTTC. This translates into CASSPVGRPETQYF.